Sequencing of this T cell receptor beta chain was carried out in a study of long-term antiretroviral therapy in people with HIV. Study-wide findings and caveats: Once patients were on ART, diversity went higher but still fell short of transplant donor controls. The ART regimens used between the mid-2000s and the late 2010s may be less effective than current ones.

V dropped 2 bases and J dropped 3; count of bases not matched to a gene: 3. There are 14 residues in the CDR3. CDR1 is MNHEY, CDR2 SVGAGI, per germline. In the case of this clone: The antigen is not known.

At the survey level, the v3.0 immunoSEQ assay was run. Produced via immunoSEQ multiplex PCR; TCRdb's table is partial and in-frame only. The data hold some 35,000 clones, with under 85% observed a single time. At least two post-ART and at least one pre-ART PBMC sample were available for each donor. Clinicians in the United States treated all participants with HIV. V usage is TRBV6-5 and J usage is TRBJ2-7; 8 bases line up with TRBD1. The specimen comprised unsorted PBMCs, sampled 3 years after starting antiretroviral therapy. The origin of this receptor is a man between 45 and 60 years old with HIV. In nucleotides, the CDR3 is TGTGCCAGCAGTTACGGGGGGACAGGCTACGAGCAGTACTTC. Its translation is CASSYGGTGYEQYF.